This T cell receptor beta chain was recorded in a study of T cell responses to AZD1222 COVID-19 vaccine. Study-wide results and caveats: Possibly, clonal diversity was underestimated; donors were largely white British and included more females.

The assay was immunoSEQ multiplex PCR, and TCRdb's table has in-frame clones only and misses some. The sample has around 160,000 clones, about 88% seen once. On this clone itself: What it binds is not known.

The CDR3 covers 14 residues. Trimming took 10 bases from V and 5 from J, leaving 20 bases between them. The germline V gene encodes CDR1 MDHEN and CDR2 SYDVKM. This chain connects TRBV28 to TRBJ1-1; a weak D match, TRBD1 (5 bases). Sample: peripheral blood, taken on day 0 of AZD1222 vaccination. This clonotype originated in an adult in good health. In DNA, the CDR3 is TGTGCCACCAGGTATCCCGGGGGGAGAACTGAAGCTTTCTTT. Translating it yields CATRYPGGRTEAFF.